The entry below describes one T cell receptor beta chain. Its antigen is still unknown. This sample stems from a study of cytomegalovirus exposure and HLA in healthy donors. Study as a whole: A prior study identified 100 million to 130 million unique TCR beta sequences from around 180 million T cells.

The study sampled nominally healthy donors, though unrecorded immune exposures were likely. The PCR made use of 60 Vbeta and 13 Jbeta primers. TCRdb's copy holds only in-frame clones and misses some; the assay was immunoSEQ multiplex PCR. The sample holds approximately 170,000 clones, around four fifths seen once. Study findings and constraints: The investigators catalogued 164 TCR beta chains as cytomegalovirus-associated.

V trimming: 3 bases; J trimming: 0 bases; junction bases outside the gene matches: 13. The CDR3 has 18 residues. Germline lookup yields CDR1 SGHRS and CDR2 YFSETQ. This TCR was recovered from a female donor in good health and CMV-seronegative. The chain has TRBV5-1 and TRBJ2-7; 9 nucleotides align to TRBD2. Sequencing input: PBMCs. In DNA form, the CDR3 reads TGCGCCAGCAGCTCTCGTCCAGCGGGGGGCTCAAGCTCCTACGAGCAGTACTTC. Its translation: CASSSRPAGGSSSYEQYF.